This T cell receptor beta chain emerged from a study of T cell responses to AZD1222 COVID-19 vaccine. Study observations and caveats: The sample set comprised mostly white British donors with more females, and clonal diversity was possibly underestimated.

V was clipped by 6 bases and J by 5 bases, with 22 bases between them. The CDR3 runs 17 residues. Per germline, CDR1 MGHDK and CDR2 SYGVNS. Of note for this clone: Its antigen is still unknown.

Here immunoSEQ multiplex PCR was the method, and the copy in TCRdb shows in-frame clones only, minus some. This sample has roughly 60,000 clones, with more than 60% found just once. The TCR was taken from an adult who received the AZD1222 COVID-19 vaccine. The specimen was peripheral blood, collected 28 days after the second AZD1222 dose. The chain carries TRBV25-1 and TRBJ1-4; D is possibly TRBD1 (5 bases). The CDR3 is CASRRIWGPATNEKLFF. The DNA for the CDR3 is TGTGCCAGCAGGAGGATTTGGGGCCCTGCCACGAATGAAAAACTGTTTTTT.